This T cell receptor (beta chain) was sequenced during a study of cytomegalovirus exposure and HLA in healthy donors. Study-wide results and limits: The study listed under 200 cytomegalovirus-associated TCR beta chains. The authors later linked a missense DCLRE1C variant to TCR beta V- and J-gene trimming. CMV serostatus was the sole immune exposure information available.

This clone was picked up one time. Its antigen remains unknown. CDR3 length equals 11 residues. Trimming removed 10 bases from V and 11 bases from J, with 17 bases in between. Germline V gene sequence: CDR1 MNHEY, CDR2 SMNVEV (reference sequence). PCR employed 60 Vbeta and 13 Jbeta primers. Data came from immunoSEQ multiplex PCR; TCRdb stores just in-frame clones and leaves some out. The data contain around 120,000 clones, 81% of them singletons. Source material: PBMCs. V and J are TRBV27 and TRBJ1-1, with D possibly being TRBD1 (6 bases). This TCR derives from a man between 18 and 29 years old in good health and CMV-seronegative. The CDR3 DNA reads TGTGCCACCGTAGACAGGTTCGACGCTTTCTTT. Translating it yields CATVDRFDAFF.